This T cell receptor (beta chain) was obtained from a study of OX40 agonist ivuxolimab in advanced cancers. Overall study: Ivuxolimab, an agonistic anti-OX40 (CD134) antibody, was given to patients.

The study, taken as a whole, reports: Partial responders at 0.1-3.0 mg/kg showed near-lowest clonal expansion. At 0.1 to 3.0 mg/kg and by week 6, clonal expansion occurred in CD4+ and CD8+ blood T cells. Expanded clones were, on average, more numerous in CD8+ T cells than in CD4+.

After removal of 3 bases from V and 0 bases from J, the junction contained 5 bases not matched to a gene. The CDR3 extends over 15 amino acids. Per the germline V gene, CDR1 is SGHAT and CDR2 is FQNNGV. Libraries were prepared by immunoSEQ multiplex PCR; TCRdb keeps only in-frame clonotypes and omits some of them. The sample yields tens of thousands of clones, around nine tenths seen once. This clone showed up just once. Antigen specificity is unknown. Other DNA sequences in this specimen translate into the identical CDR3. The gene calls are TRBV11-2 and TRBJ2-7; 7 positions match TRBD2. The input for sequencing was CD4+ or CD8+ T cells sorted from blood, taken in a trial of the OX40 agonist ivuxolimab. This receptor was identified in an adult with an advanced solid tumor such as melanoma, head and neck, liver or kidney cancer. The CDR3 DNA reads as TGTGCCAGCAGCTTGTCCCCTAGCGGCTCCTACGAGCAGTACTTC. Translation gives CASSLSPSGSYEQYF.